These 3 T cell receptor beta chains share one sample of origin, sequenced in a study of blood T cell repertoires in COVID-19. TCRdb keeps only in-frame clones here, not all; method: immunoSEQ multiplex PCR. Of 150,000 or so clones in the sample, approximately 86% were seen once. Material: peripheral blood. Every receptor here comes from a middle-aged woman with active or convalescent COVID-19.

The chain employs TRBV30 and TRBJ2-5, with a possible D match to TRBD1 (6 bases). The germline CDR1 and CDR2 sequences are GTSNPN and SVGIG (reference sequence). This CDR3 has 15 amino acids. Trimming took off 8 bases at V and 5 bases at J, with 24 bases between the two ends. CDR3 sequence reads: CAAAAWDMKSETQYF. The CDR3 DNA follows: TGTGCCGCCGCCGCTTGGGACATGAAGTCGGAGACCCAGTACTTC. The full variable domain, in which reference TRBV30 and TRBJ2-5 provide the parts outside the CDR3, is SQTIHQWPATLVQPVGSPLSLECTVEGTSNPNLYWYRQAAGRGLQLLFYSVGIGQISSEVPQNLSASRPQDRQFILSSKKLLLSDSGFYLCAAAAWDMKSETQYFGPGTRLLVL.

The chain links TRBV10-3 to TRBJ1-3, with a possible D match to TRBD1 (5 bases). Trimming stripped 0 bases from V and 6 bases from J, with 6 bases between. The CDR3 totals 13 residues. Germline V gene lookup returns CDR1 ENHRY and CDR2 SYGVKD. This CDR3 is CAISESGLNTIYF. Here the CDR3 DNA reads TGTGCCATCAGTGAGTCGGGACTAAACACCATATATTTT.

The genes are TRBV27 and TRBJ2-7; 11 nucleotides align to TRBD2. With V trimmed by 3 bases and J by 2 bases, 6 bases remained unmatched. The CDR3 sequence is 16 residues long. The germline CDR1 and CDR2 sequences are MNHEY and SMNVEV (reference sequence). CDR3: CASSFPGTSGTYEQYF. The CDR3 DNA reads as TGTGCCAGCAGTTTCCCCGGGACTAGCGGCACCTACGAGCAGTACTTC.